This T cell receptor (beta chain) was documented in a study of blood T cell repertoires in COVID-19 (dated by TCRdb to 2018 to 2020). Broadly, across the study: Samples from collaborators originated in the United States, Italy and Spain and spanned both the acute and convalescent phases of COVID-19. The material from the prospective study consisted of cDNA or gDNA derived from T cells, B-cell-depleted T cells, or PBMCs. Deeply sampled blood TCRbeta repertoires from subjects exposed to, actively infected with, or recovered from COVID-19 were included in the dataset. A freely available public database, intended as a resource for researchers studying the immune response to SARS-CoV-2, is where the repertoires were released. The samples were drawn from the first 160 participants of the ongoing ImmuneRACE study and from over 950 subjects provided by 6 global collaborators. A de-identified subject ID, COVID-19 status, age in years and sex were almost always included in the sample metadata. Where available, HLA class I and class II types were taken from metadata supplied by the sample provider and were not determined by assay-based typing.

In the prospective study, participants were roughly 18 to 100 years old, resided in about two dozen geographic areas of the United States, and were enrolled through a virtual design. In the prospective study, participants were assigned to cohorts based on the clinical history participants reported in a screening survey and a study questionnaire. Recovered participants in ImmuneRACE Cohort 3 were defined as having two consecutive negative NP/OP PCR tests, clearance from a healthcare professional, or resolution of symptoms. In the prospective study, whole blood, serum and a nasopharyngeal or oropharyngeal swab were collected from each participant by mobile phlebotomists. Additional blood draws and questionnaires over a 2-month period could optionally be provided by prospective study participants. Before DNA extraction, blood samples from the prospective study were shipped at room temperature or frozen.

In regard to this clone: Its antigen specificity is not known. The record has no base qualities; no much larger clone is one base away.

From cysteine to phenylalanine, the CDR3 is 14 amino acids long. Only the CDR3 DNA stays, 42 bases, in frame from base 1. CDR1 SGHKS and CDR2 YYEKEE are derived from the germline V gene (reference sequence). V gives up 0 bases and J gives up 10 bases, and the segment between their germline ends measures 16 bases. Broad study findings and their caveats: Clinical and demographic metadata were provided uncurated, with the amount varying by source and participant.

TCRbeta CDR3 regions were amplified from genomic DNA using the immunoSEQ Assay, a bias-controlled multiplex PCR. Under the source paper's analysis protocol: Nucleated cell counts per sample were estimated from amplification of reference gene primers within the assay. To quantify the absolute abundance of each unique TCRbeta CDR3 rearrangement, sequence reads were collapsed and filtered. For each sample, productive Simpson clonality was calculated as the square root of Simpson's diversity index across productive rearrangements. What TCRdb holds here is the immuneACCESS table cut down to in-frame rearrangements. Part of the clones is not present; checked against another copy, under half of the missing clones reflect an unresolved V gene, and the others are unexplained. The V and J calls and the clone size are those of that table, but D and trimming were determined from the DNA. This sample comprises about 350,000 clones, more than 70% of them detected only once. Under 5.5% of the sample lies in the top ten.

In this chain, TRBV5-5 is recombined with TRBJ1-1; TRBD1 is possibly the D segment (5 matching bases). What was sequenced was PBMCs or T cells enriched from blood (not recorded which). The TCR originated in a woman in her thirties who had recovered from COVID-19. CDR3 sequence: CASSLVSRGSGAFF. The nucleotides read TGTGCCAGCAGCTTGGTTAGTAGGGGATCAGGAGCTTTCTTT.